The clone carrying this T cell receptor (beta chain) was observed a few times. The target antigen is unknown. This CDR3 spans 15 amino acids. V lost 5 bases and J lost 7, with 17 bases in between. Germline V gene sequence: CDR1 MGHDK, CDR2 SYGVNS. Adult Caucasians living in Nashville, Tennessee made up all of the donors. These data come from a study of shared clonotypes between healthy human individuals. Assay execution proceeded at the deep level. Measured with immunoSEQ multiplex PCR; TCRdb has only the in-frame clones, and not every one. The table includes around 200,000 clones, approximately 61% detected once. Study observations and caveats: Clonotypes that were shared across a handful of donors made up around 5.5% of naive CD4 clonotypes. Only blood was sampled, and tissue TCR repertoires likely differ from blood ones.

V usage is TRBV25-1 and J usage is TRBJ2-2; D remains unclear. The specimen was memory CD4+ T cells sorted from blood. Noted subset: CD45RA-negative fraction. The sequence came from a man aged 25-45 years in good health. CDR3 sequence reads: CASSPPSGSHGELFF. Written as DNA, the CDR3 is TGTGCCAGCAGTCCACCTTCCGGGTCCCACGGGGAGCTGTTTTTT.